These T cell receptor beta chains were read from a single sample in a study of CD8 T cells in ankylosing spondylitis. MiXCR was run by TCRdb on the 5' RACE reads, yielding one entry per CDR3 protein. The table records roughly 450,000 distinct CDR3 sequences, 25% to 30% of them present only once. Sequencing was done on a sample of blood, either unsorted or a sorted T cell fraction (not recorded which). These receptors were taken from a male donor with ankylosing spondylitis. The CDR3 runs from the conserved cysteine through the conserved F or W. The D gene is left open where the match is weak. Clone size is given for some rows only: seen once, a few or many times, or a class if the clone is expanded.

abundance: few; v_gene: TRBV10-3; d_gene: TRBD2; j_gene: TRBJ2-7; CDR3aa: CAISPSGQGSYEQYF; CDR3nt: TGTGCCATCAGTCCTAGCGGGCAAGGGTCCTACGAGCAGTACTTC
abundance: NA; v_gene: TRBV12-3/TRBV12-4; d_gene: NA; j_gene: TRBJ1-3; CDR3aa: CASSLDGAGDTIYF; CDR3nt: TGTGCCAGCAGTTTAGACGGGGCCGGCGACACCATATATTTT
abundance: once; v_gene: TRBV9; d_gene: TRBD1; j_gene: TRBJ1-5; CDR3aa: CASSVGQARNQPQHF; CDR3nt: TGTGCCAGCAGCGTGGGACAGGCCCGCAATCAGCCCCAGCATTTT
abundance: few; v_gene: TRBV5-1; d_gene: NA; j_gene: TRBJ2-2; CDR3aa: CASSADLTGELFF; CDR3nt: TGCGCCAGCAGCGCCGATTTGACCGGGGAGCTGTTTTTT
abundance: few; v_gene: TRBV5-1; d_gene: NA; j_gene: TRBJ2-1; CDR3aa: CASSLAGTLEQFF; CDR3nt: TGCGCCAGCAGCTTGGCCGGGACTCTCGAGCAGTTCTTC
abundance: NA; v_gene: TRBV27; d_gene: NA; j_gene: TRBJ1-1; CDR3aa: CASSLGSAGRTEAFF; CDR3nt: TGTGCCAGCAGTTTAGGTTCGGCAGGGAGGACTGAAGCTTTCTTT
abundance: few; v_gene: TRBV5-1; d_gene: NA; j_gene: TRBJ2-2; CDR3aa: CASTLDGTGELFF; CDR3nt: TGCGCCAGCACCCTGGACGGTACCGGGGAGCTGTTTTTT
abundance: few; v_gene: TRBV7-9; d_gene: TRBD2; j_gene: TRBJ2-3; CDR3aa: CASSPGGSGRQDTQYF; CDR3nt: TGTGCCAGCAGCCCCGGCGGGAGCGGGAGACAAGATACGCAGTATTTT
abundance: NA; v_gene: TRBV3-1; d_gene: TRBD1; j_gene: TRBJ2-7; CDR3aa: CASSQGRDRGLEQYF; CDR3nt: TGTGCCAGCAGCCAAGGGCGAGACAGGGGGCTCGAGCAGTACTTC
abundance: NA; v_gene: TRBV5-1; d_gene: TRBD2; j_gene: TRBJ2-1; CDR3aa: CASSLMYSGNGGSYNEQFF; CDR3nt: TGCGCCAGCAGCTTGATGTACAGCGGGAATGGGGGCTCCTACAATGAGCAGTTCTTC
abundance: NA; v_gene: TRBV5-8; d_gene: NA; j_gene: TRBJ1-4; CDR3aa: CASSLPRDSREKLFF; CDR3nt: TGTGCCAGCAGCTTACCCCGCGACAGCCGTGAAAAACTGTTTTTT
abundance: few; v_gene: TRBV5-1; d_gene: NA; j_gene: TRBJ1-4; CDR3aa: CASSQDSSNEKLFF; CDR3nt: TGCGCCAGCAGCCAAGACAGCAGTAATGAAAAACTGTTTTTT
abundance: many; v_gene: TRBV29-1; d_gene: NA; j_gene: TRBJ2-2; CDR3aa: CSGSSTGELFF; CDR3nt: TGCAGCGGGTCGAGCACCGGGGAGCTGTTTTTT
abundance: many; v_gene: TRBV5-1; d_gene: TRBD2; j_gene: TRBJ2-3; CDR3aa: CASSGGLAGQGTQYF; CDR3nt: TGCGCCAGCAGCGGCGGACTAGCGGGACAGGGTACGCAGTATTTT
abundance: once; v_gene: TRBV29-1; d_gene: NA; j_gene: TRBJ2-2; CDR3aa: CSVDFSTGELFF; CDR3nt: TGCAGCGTTGATTTCAGCACCGGGGAGCTGTTTTTT
abundance: NA; v_gene: TRBV24-1; d_gene: TRBD2; j_gene: TRBJ2-5; CDR3aa: CATSDPGTSGETQYF; CDR3nt: TGTGCCACCAGTGACCCGGGGACTAGCGGAGAGACCCAGTACTTC
abundance: few; v_gene: TRBV5-1; d_gene: TRBD1; j_gene: TRBJ1-2; CDR3aa: CASSFGTGKYYGYTF; CDR3nt: TGCGCCAGCAGCTTCGGGACAGGGAAATACTATGGCTACACCTTC
abundance: few; v_gene: TRBV20-1; d_gene: TRBD2; j_gene: TRBJ2-3; CDR3aa: CSARSTSGEDTQYF; CDR3nt: TGCAGTGCCCGATCTACTAGCGGGGAAGATACGCAGTATTTT
abundance: NA; v_gene: TRBV3-1; d_gene: NA; j_gene: TRBJ2-1; CDR3aa: CASSLLADEQFF; CDR3nt: TGTGCCAGCAGCCTCTTAGCGGATGAGCAGTTCTTC
abundance: NA; v_gene: TRBV7-2; d_gene: NA; j_gene: TRBJ1-2; CDR3aa: CASSLASRTNYGYTF; CDR3nt: TGTGCCAGCAGCTTAGCCAGCAGGACTAACTATGGCTACACCTTC
abundance: NA; v_gene: TRBV7-9; d_gene: TRBD1; j_gene: TRBJ2-1; CDR3aa: CASSPQGQASGNEQFF; CDR3nt: TGTGCCAGCAGCCCCCAGGGACAGGCCTCGGGCAATGAGCAGTTCTTC
abundance: NA; v_gene: TRBV20-1; d_gene: NA; j_gene: TRBJ2-3; CDR3aa: CSAHGGAGATDTQYF; CDR3nt: TGCAGTGCTCACGGAGGGGCGGGGGCCACAGATACGCAGTATTTT
abundance: few; v_gene: TRBV27; d_gene: TRBD1; j_gene: TRBJ2-7; CDR3aa: CASSRQGAWAYEQYF; CDR3nt: TGTGCCAGCAGTAGACAGGGGGCGTGGGCATACGAGCAGTACTTC
abundance: few; v_gene: TRBV24-1; d_gene: NA; j_gene: TRBJ2-2; CDR3aa: CATSDSRHRFGELFF; CDR3nt: TGTGCCACCAGTGACTCGCGACATAGATTCGGGGAGCTGTTTTTT
abundance: NA; v_gene: TRBV15; d_gene: TRBD1; j_gene: TRBJ2-5; CDR3aa: CATSMHRGTGETQYF; CDR3nt: TGTGCCACCAGCATGCACAGGGGAACGGGGGAGACCCAGTACTTC
abundance: NA; v_gene: TRBV20-1; d_gene: NA; j_gene: TRBJ2-1; CDR3aa: CSSRGGTSYNEQFF; CDR3nt: TGCAGTAGTAGGGGGGGGACCTCCTACAATGAGCAGTTCTTC
abundance: few; v_gene: TRBV29-1; d_gene: NA; j_gene: TRBJ1-2; CDR3aa: CSVEENGHPGGYTF; CDR3nt: TGCAGCGTTGAAGAAAACGGCCACCCGGGAGGCTACACCTTC
abundance: few; v_gene: TRBV29-1; d_gene: TRBD2; j_gene: TRBJ2-5; CDR3aa: CSVRDPLSGTGETQYF; CDR3nt: TGCAGCGTTCGGGATCCCCTAAGCGGGACTGGGGAGACCCAGTACTTC
abundance: NA; v_gene: TRBV15; d_gene: NA; j_gene: TRBJ1-4; CDR3aa: CATSRDHSQSNEKLFF; CDR3nt: TGTGCCACCAGCAGAGATCACAGTCAGAGTAATGAAAAACTGTTTTTT
abundance: NA; v_gene: TRBV4-2; d_gene: NA; j_gene: TRBJ2-5; CDR3aa: CASSQGGVETQYF; CDR3nt: TGTGCCAGCAGTCAAGGGGGAGTGGAGACCCAGTACTTC
abundance: NA; v_gene: TRBV5-1; d_gene: TRBD2; j_gene: TRBJ2-7; CDR3aa: CASSLEGSGGSYEQYF; CDR3nt: TGCGCCAGCAGCTTGGAGGGTAGCGGGGGGTCCTACGAGCAGTACTTC
abundance: few; v_gene: TRBV7-6; d_gene: NA; j_gene: TRBJ2-1; CDR3aa: CASSLYVSSGSSLYNEQFF; CDR3nt: TGTGCCAGCAGCTTATATGTTAGCTCCGGATCTAGCCTTTACAATGAGCAGTTCTTC
abundance: NA; v_gene: TRBV6-1; d_gene: NA; j_gene: TRBJ1-1; CDR3aa: CASIENFEAFF; CDR3nt: TGTGCCAGCATTGAGAACTTTGAAGCTTTCTTT
abundance: NA; v_gene: TRBV2; d_gene: NA; j_gene: TRBJ2-2; CDR3aa: CASSEFRPRNTGELFF; CDR3nt: TGTGCCAGCAGTGAATTTCGACCGAGGAACACCGGGGAGCTGTTTTTT
abundance: NA; v_gene: TRBV12-3/TRBV12-4; d_gene: TRBD1; j_gene: TRBJ2-7; CDR3aa: CASSPSGTGGFSEQYF; CDR3nt: TGTGCCAGCAGTCCTTCCGGGACAGGGGGCTTTAGCGAGCAGTACTTC
abundance: few; v_gene: TRBV20-1; d_gene: TRBD2; j_gene: TRBJ2-1; CDR3aa: CSATERGPYNEQFF; CDR3nt: TGCAGTGCTACCGAGCGGGGGCCCTACAATGAGCAGTTCTTC
abundance: NA; v_gene: TRBV5-1; d_gene: NA; j_gene: TRBJ2-1; CDR3aa: CASSGAGLSEQFF; CDR3nt: TGCGCCAGCAGCGGGGCAGGGTTGAGTGAGCAGTTCTTC
abundance: NA; v_gene: TRBV5-1; d_gene: NA; j_gene: TRBJ1-1; CDR3aa: CASSLDTGSLSAEAFF; CDR3nt: TGCGCCAGCAGCTTGGATACAGGGTCCCTTTCGGCTGAAGCTTTCTTT
abundance: NA; v_gene: TRBV29-1; d_gene: NA; j_gene: TRBJ1-1; CDR3aa: CSVDYRLNTEAFF; CDR3nt: TGCAGCGTTGATTACAGGTTGAACACTGAAGCTTTCTTT
abundance: few; v_gene: TRBV12-3/TRBV12-4; d_gene: TRBD2; j_gene: TRBJ2-1; CDR3aa: CASSPRTSGTQFF; CDR3nt: TGTGCCAGCAGTCCTCGGACTAGCGGGACGCAGTTCTTC